The 18 T cell receptor beta chains listed next were all sequenced from one sample in a study of blood T cell repertoires in COVID-19. The protocol was immunoSEQ multiplex PCR, while the TCRdb copy is restricted to in-frame clones and leaves out a portion. The top ten clones hold about 10% of a sample with about 140,000 clones, roughly 90% of them seen once. Sequenced: peripheral blood. The receptors come from a man over 45 with active or convalescent COVID-19.

The rearrangement uses TRBV7-6 and TRBJ2-1, with 11 nucleotides matching TRBD1. Trimming took 5 bases from V and 6 from J; bases not matched to a gene: 6. Germline V gene sequence: CDR1 SGHVS, CDR2 FNYEAQ. The CDR3 loop spans 15 amino acids. In DNA, the CDR3 is TGTGCCAGCAGCCACGGACAGGGGGCTGGCAATGAGCAGTTCTTC. It specifies CASSHGQGAGNEQFF.

This chain joins TRBV7-2 and TRBJ1-4; D not certain. Trimming took 0 bases from V and 3 from J, leaving 11 bases between them. The CDR3 is 16 amino acids. The germline gives CDR1 SGHTA, CDR2 FQGNSA. CDR3 amino acids: CASSLARGSANEKLFF. As DNA, the CDR3 is TGTGCCAGCAGCTTAGCCCGTGGCAGTGCTAATGAAAAACTGTTTTTT.

The chain uses TRBV2 and TRBJ2-3; the D gene is possibly TRBD2 (6 bases). The V end lost 6 bases, the J end lost 3 bases, and 16 bases lay between the germline ends. Germline assignment: CDR1 SNHLY and CDR2 FYNNEI. The CDR3 totals 15 residues. The CDR3 sequence is CASREGWSGTDTQYF. DNA of the CDR3: TGTGCCAGCAGGGAGGGGTGGAGTGGGACAGATACGCAGTATTTT.

The chain joins TRBV19 to TRBJ1-5, with D perhaps TRBD1 (5 bases). The CDR3 consists of 16 residues. Germline-derived CDR1 and CDR2 are LNHDA and SQIVND (reference sequence). Trimming pared 4 bases from V and 0 bases from J, leaving 13 bases between. The CDR3 spells CASSTPGKNSNQPQHF. The CDR3, as DNA: TGTGCCAGTAGTACGCCAGGGAAAAATAGCAATCAGCCCCAGCATTTT.

The rearrangement joins TRBV28 to TRBJ1-2; the match to TRBD1 covers 8 bases. Germline assignment: CDR1 MDHEN and CDR2 SYDVKM. The CDR3 extends over 16 amino acids. Trimming removed 6 bases from V and 7 bases from J; junction bases left unmatched: 16. The CDR3 DNA reads TGTGCCAGCAGAGCCCGGACAGGGCCGGCTTTAGGTGGCTACACCTTC. It encodes CASRARTGPALGGYTF.

J is TRBJ2-1 and V is TRBV19, with TRBD2 as a possible D gene (6 bases). The CDR3 is made up of 16 amino acids. Germline lookup yields CDR1 LNHDA and CDR2 SQIVND (reference sequence). With 6 bases removed from V and 6 bases from J, the gap between germline ends came to 21 bases. As DNA, the CDR3 is TGTGCCAGTAGGCCCTCTAGCGCCTCGGCCCCCAATGAGCAGTTCTTC. This sequence encodes CASRPSSASAPNEQFF.

This clone was picked up one time. V is TRBV7-3 and J is TRBJ1-5; the match to TRBD1 covers 7 bases. This CDR3 contains 15 residues. Germline CDR1 reads SGHTA; CDR2 reads FQGTGA. V gave up 0 bases and J gave up 3 bases; unmatched junction bases: 2. As DNA, the CDR3 is TGTGCCAGCAGCTTAACAGGGGGCGACAATCAGCCCCAGCATTTT. As protein: CASSLTGGDNQPQHF.

V usage is TRBV5-1 and J usage is TRBJ2-6; a possible D gene is TRBD1 (6 bases). Deletions cut 2 bases from V and 1 base from J, with 7 bases between. The CDR3 sequence is 15 residues long. Germline values: CDR1 SGHRS, CDR2 YFSETQ. CDR3 sequence: CASSFQGSGANVLTF. In DNA, the CDR3 is TGCGCCAGCAGCTTCCAGGGGTCTGGGGCCAACGTCCTGACTTTC.

The chain has TRBV19 and TRBJ1-4; no clear D gene. The V end was cut by 6 bases, the J end by 4 bases, with 6 bases between. The CDR3 has 12 residues. The germline V gene encodes CDR1 LNHDA and CDR2 SQIVND (reference sequence). The DNA for the CDR3 is TGTGCCAGTAGGGGAGTTAATGAAAAACTGTTTTTT. This translates into CASRGVNEKLFF.

This sequence joins TRBV4-1 and TRBJ2-3; TRBD1 matches at 11 bases. CDR3 length: 18 amino acids. Germline V gene data show CDR1 as MGHRA and CDR2 as YSYEKL. With V trimmed by 5 bases and J by 7 bases, 17 bases remained unmatched. For the CDR3, the DNA is TGCGCCAGCAGCTTCCGGGACAGGGGGACTACACAATCGAATACGCAGTATTTT. Translation gives CASSFRDRGTTQSNTQYF.

This rearrangement joins TRBV12-3 or TRBV12-4 to TRBJ2-2; a weak D match, TRBD1 (7 bases). Between the trimmed V and J ends, which lost 7 bases and 6 bases, there was a span of 12 bases. The CDR3 contains 13 residues. CDR3 sequence (DNA): TGTGCCAGCACCCCAGGGGGGTCCGGGGAGCTGTTTTTT. Translated, it gives CASTPGGSGELFF.

This clone was seen only once. V gene TRBV15 combines with J gene TRBJ1-3; TRBD1 matches 10 bases. V shed 2 bases, J shed 2 bases, and the junction held 6 bases outside the gene matches. The germline V gene has CDR1 LNHNV and CDR2 YYDKDF (reference sequence). The CDR3 covers 17 residues. CDR3 amino acids: CATSRYPGTGAGNTIYF. CDR3 DNA sequence: TGTGCCACCAGCAGATACCCCGGGACAGGGGCTGGAAACACCATATATTTT.

This chain uses TRBV15 with TRBJ1-5; D is perhaps TRBD1 (6 bases). V was shortened by 0 bases and J by 8 bases, with 11 bases between the two germline ends. CDR3 length equals 14 residues. Germline CDR1 is LNHNV and CDR2 is YYDKDF (reference sequence). The CDR3 here is CATSRDRGWEPQHF. The CDR3 DNA follows: TGTGCCACCAGCAGAGACAGGGGTTGGGAGCCCCAGCATTTT.

This clone was counted at least ten times. This chain uses TRBV5-4 with TRBJ1-4; TRBD1 agrees at 7 bases. CDR3 size: 17 residues. CDR1 is SGHNT, CDR2 YYREEE, per germline (reference sequence). Trimming removed 4 bases from V and 5 bases from J; junction bases left unmatched: 14. In DNA form, the CDR3 reads TGTGCCAGCAGCAACCTTGGACCGGGACAGAGAAATGAAAAACTGTTTTTT. Translated: CASSNLGPGQRNEKLFF.

This clone showed up just a few times. This chain links TRBV15 with TRBJ2-1; 9 bases align to TRBD2. This CDR3 contains 14 residues. Trimming took 3 bases from V and 8 from J; bases not matched to a gene: 5. Germline V gene lookup returns CDR1 LNHNV and CDR2 YYDKDF (reference sequence). CDR3 sequence: CATSSRLAADEQFF. The CDR3 DNA is TGTGCCACCAGCAGCAGACTAGCGGCGGATGAGCAGTTCTTC.

Details on this clone: Other DNA sequences in the same sample also yield this CDR3. The chain combines TRBV19 with TRBJ1-5, with D perhaps matching TRBD1 (6 bases). Germline lookup yields CDR1 LNHDA and CDR2 SQIVND (reference sequence). This CDR3 region has 13 residues. V was shortened by 4 bases and J by 7 bases, with 11 bases between the two germline ends. In nucleotides, the CDR3 is TGTGCCAGTAGTACAGGGGTAAGGCAGCCCCAGCATTTT. The encoded protein is CASSTGVRQPQHF.

This CDR3 is CASSRVAAKGYNEQFF. DNA for the CDR3: TGTGCCAGCAGCCGGGTAGCGGCCAAGGGCTACAATGAGCAGTTCTTC. The rearrangement joins TRBV27 to TRBJ2-1; D is perhaps TRBD2 (6 bases). Germline CDR1 reads MNHEY; CDR2 reads SMNVEV (reference sequence). The CDR3 is 16 residues long. V lost 6 bases and J 3 bases, leaving 18 bases between the germline ends.

The chain combines TRBV28 with TRBJ2-5, with D perhaps matching TRBD2 (6 bases). The CDR3 loop spans 15 amino acids. From germline, CDR1 is MDHEN and CDR2 SYDVKM. The ends were cut back, 3 bases at V and 5 bases at J, with 16 bases in the middle. CDR3 DNA: TGTGCCAGCAGTTTGACGGGACTCCGGGGGGAGACCCAGTACTTC. Protein sequence: CASSLTGLRGETQYF.